The present T cell receptor beta chain was sequenced within a study of blood T cell repertoires in COVID-19. The repertoire was sequenced with immunoSEQ multiplex PCR; TCRdb's copy has only in-frame clones and lacks some. The repertoire holds 300,000 to 400,000 clones, with roughly 88% as singletons. Per germline, CDR1 SEHNR and CDR2 FQNEAQ (reference sequence). V was trimmed by 3 bases and J by 5 bases, leaving 10 bases between them. CDR3 length: 13 residues. The origin of this receptor is a woman aged 25 to 39 with acute COVID-19. The sequenced material came from PBMCs or T cells enriched from blood (not recorded which). The chain combines TRBV7-9 with TRBJ2-5; D remains unclear. CDR3 residues: CASSFPQVETQYF. In DNA form, the CDR3 reads TGTGCCAGCAGCTTTCCCCAGGTCGAGACCCAGTACTTC.